The present entry profiles one T cell receptor (beta chain) with its context. This CDR3 comprises 13 residues. Between the trimmed V and J ends, which lost 6 bases and 8 bases, there was a span of 16 bases. CDR1 is MNHNY, CDR2 SVGAGI, per germline (reference sequence). These data belong to a study of neoadjuvant anti-PD-1 for oral cavity cancer. On the study more broadly: Patients mostly received three to four biweekly nivolumab doses at 3 mg/kg before surgery.

Blood libraries mostly used roughly 520 ng genomic DNA, six replicates each. Clones were sequenced by immunoSEQ multiplex PCR, and TCRdb holds only the in-frame ones, with some missing. The data hold under 85,000 clones, with less than 85% observed a single time. The specimen was PBMCs, collected before nivolumab (anti-PD-1) treatment. This receptor was identified in a person between 40 and 79 years old with oral cavity squamous cell carcinoma. The J gene is TRBJ1-2, the V gene TRBV6-6; D is perhaps TRBD1 (5 bases). The chain's CDR3 is CASSLGTLRGYTF. CDR3 in DNA: TGTGCCAGCAGCCTCGGGACCCTTCGGGGCTACACCTTC.